This TCR beta chain was documented in a study of spatial heterogeneity in lung cancer. CDR1 and CDR2 from the germline V gene are SGHAT and FQNNGV. V was clipped by 1 base and J by 5 bases, with 6 bases between them. The CDR3 length is 13 residues. As to time point: sample taken at primary tumor resection. Whole RNA, which was extracted from tumor, nontumor lung tissue or frozen PBMC, was sequenced without any cell sorting. Every TCR cDNA molecule carried a tag that served as a unique molecular identifier. TCRdb itself ran the 5' RACE reads through MiXCR, one entry per CDR3 protein. This sample carries 19,000 or so distinct CDR3 sequences, about a fifth of them seen once, and the ten largest clones take about 20%.

Sequenced material: PBMCs, taken at surgery. This chain joins TRBV11-2 and TRBJ2-1; no reliable D call. The TCR comes from a female donor with early-stage non-small cell lung cancer. CDR3 in amino acids: CASSLGNNNEQFF. The CDR3 DNA reads TGTGCCAGCAGCTTAGGAAACAACAATGAGCAGTTCTTC.